This T cell receptor beta chain comes out of a study of technical replicates of blood from four donors. CDR3 size: 14 residues. Germline V gene lookup returns CDR1 GTSNPN and CDR2 SVGIG (reference sequence). The junction had 11 bases not matched to a gene; V was cut back by 5 bases and J by 5 bases. The method was immunoSEQ multiplex PCR; TCRdb's version includes in-frame clones alone and lacks a portion of them. The sample carries about 64,000 clones, 86% recorded once. V is TRBV30 and J is TRBJ2-5; 7 positions match TRBD1. Input material: PBMCs. The receptor was derived from a human donor in good health. Some clones in this sample may be carry-over from other donors' samples. For the CDR3, the DNA is TGTGCCTGGGCCGTAGGGGGCTCCTGGGAGACCCAGTACTTC. This translates into CAWAVGGSWETQYF.